The rows below give T cell receptor beta chains drawn from one sample of a study of T cells after yellow fever vaccination. Each CDR3 protein is one row after TCRdb ran MiXCR on the 5' RACE reads. The data hold about 220,000 distinct CDR3 sequences, with approximately 3.2% observed a single time. The sequencing here drew on CD4+ T cells sorted from PBMCs, taken 10 days after the yellow fever booster vaccination. These receptors originate from a man aged 18 to 30 who received the YFV17D yellow fever vaccine. CDR3s include the opening cysteine and the closing phenylalanine or tryptophan. Each record gives: D gene, J gene, V gene, clone size, CDR3 DNA, CDR3 protein. D genes are given only for firm matches. Clone size, where shown, is once, few, many, or a class for clones that have expanded.

D: -; J: TRBJ1-2; V: TRBV3-1; size: -; DNA: TGTGCCAGCAGCAGACAGCCGGTCGGACGTGGCTACACCTTC; CDR3: CASSRQPVGRGYTF
D: -; J: TRBJ1-1; V: TRBV12-3/TRBV12-4; size: many; DNA: TGTGCCAGCAGTTTACAGGGAGGTTCGTACACTGAAGCTTTCTTT; CDR3: CASSLQGGSYTEAFF
D: TRBD2; J: TRBJ2-2; V: TRBV20-1; size: -; DNA: TGCAGTGCTAGAAGCGGGGGAGTCCTAACCGGGGAGCTGTTTTTT; CDR3: CSARSGGVLTGELFF
D: -; J: TRBJ1-6; V: TRBV5-4; size: -; DNA: TGTGCCAGCACCCCTGGGGGGGACAATTCACCCCTCCACTTT; CDR3: CASTPGGDNSPLHF
D: -; J: TRBJ2-1; V: TRBV7-2; size: many; DNA: TGTGCCAGCAGCTTAAGTTTTAGCGGAAGCTCCTACAATGAGCAGTTCTTC; CDR3: CASSLSFSGSSYNEQFF
D: -; J: TRBJ2-7; V: TRBV5-1; size: many; DNA: TGCGCCAGCAGCCCCCTCGGGACGAAATACGAGCAGTACTTC; CDR3: CASSPLGTKYEQYF
D: TRBD1; J: TRBJ1-5; V: TRBV6-1; size: -; DNA: TGTGCCAGCAGATTCGGACAGGGGGATCAGCCCCAGCATTTT; CDR3: CASRFGQGDQPQHF
D: TRBD1; J: TRBJ2-2; V: TRBV7-2; size: many; DNA: TGTGCCAGCAGGCGGACAGGGGCGAATACCCACGGTACCCGGGAGCTGTTTTTT; CDR3: CASRRTGANTHGTRELFF
D: TRBD2; J: TRBJ2-5; V: TRBV7-2; size: few; DNA: TGTGCCAGCAGCTTAGTGATTAGCGGGGGGCCCCTACAAGAGACCCAGTACTTC; CDR3: CASSLVISGGPLQETQYF
D: TRBD2; J: TRBJ2-5; V: TRBV7-2; size: many; DNA: TGTGCCAGCAGCTTCCGGGGGGGCCAAGAGACCCAGTACTTC; CDR3: CASSFRGGQETQYF
D: -; J: TRBJ2-7; V: TRBV25-1; size: few; DNA: TGTGCCAGCAGTGAGCTGGGAGGGGACACCGGGGGTTACGAGCAGTACTTC; CDR3: CASSELGGDTGGYEQYF
D: -; J: TRBJ2-1; V: TRBV27; size: many; DNA: TGTGCCAGCAGTCAAGGGATGACCTTACTGTGGTACAATGAGCAGTTCTTC; CDR3: CASSQGMTLLWYNEQFF
D: -; J: TRBJ1-6; V: TRBV7-2; size: -; DNA: TGTGCCAGCAGCTTAGCTCCACAGGCGAGCTCCTATAATTCACCCCTCCACTTT; CDR3: CASSLAPQASSYNSPLHF
D: -; J: TRBJ1-2; V: TRBV3-1; size: few; DNA: TGTGCCAGCAGCCAAGGGTGGTTTCAAGCTAACTATGGCTACACCTTC; CDR3: CASSQGWFQANYGYTF
D: TRBD1; J: TRBJ1-5; V: TRBV6-6; size: few; DNA: TGTGCCAGCACCTCCGGGACCCAGGGGGGACCCCAGCATTTT; CDR3: CASTSGTQGGPQHF
D: -; J: TRBJ2-3; V: TRBV27; size: few; DNA: TGTGCCAGCAGGGAGTATATGGGCAGGTCCACAGATACGCAGTATTTT; CDR3: CASREYMGRSTDTQYF
D: -; J: TRBJ2-7; V: TRBV12-3/TRBV12-4; size: many; DNA: TGTGCCAGCAGTTTCTGGGGCCACTCCTACGAGCAGTACTTC; CDR3: CASSFWGHSYEQYF
D: -; J: TRBJ1-2; V: TRBV12-3/TRBV12-4; size: few; DNA: TGTGCCAGCAGTTTAAGGGAGAACTATGGCTACACCTTC; CDR3: CASSLRENYGYTF
D: TRBD1; J: TRBJ2-3; V: TRBV6-1; size: few; DNA: TGTGCCAGCAGTGAAAGGGACAGGGGTCAAGATACGCAGTATTTT; CDR3: CASSERDRGQDTQYF
D: TRBD1; J: TRBJ1-1; V: TRBV27; size: -; DNA: TGTGCCAGCAGACTACAGGGGATGGGGTACACTGAAGCTTTCTTT; CDR3: CASRLQGMGYTEAFF
D: TRBD1; J: TRBJ1-2; V: TRBV9; size: few; DNA: TGTGCCAGCAGCGGTCCAGGGGGCGCCTATGGCTACACCTTC; CDR3: CASSGPGGAYGYTF
D: TRBD1; J: TRBJ2-7; V: TRBV6-5; size: many; DNA: TGTGCCAGCAGTTACTCGGGACAGGGGGCCACAACCACTAGGAAGCAGTACTTC; CDR3: CASSYSGQGATTTRKQYF
D: TRBD2; J: TRBJ2-3; V: TRBV5-8; size: -; DNA: TGTGCCAGCAGCATATGGACTAGCGGATACACAGATACGCAGTATTTT; CDR3: CASSIWTSGYTDTQYF
D: -; J: TRBJ2-5; V: TRBV12-3/TRBV12-4; size: many; DNA: TGTGCCAGCAGTTTTATAGGCCGTCAAGAGACCCAGTACTTC; CDR3: CASSFIGRQETQYF
D: -; J: TRBJ2-2; V: TRBV28; size: -; DNA: TGTGCCAGCAGCAAAACCACCGGGGAGCTGTTTTTT; CDR3: CASSKTTGELFF
D: TRBD1; J: TRBJ2-5; V: TRBV5-1; size: -; DNA: TGCGCCAGCAGCCATCCGGGACAGGGGAGAGAGACCCAGTACTTC; CDR3: CASSHPGQGRETQYF
D: -; J: TRBJ1-6; V: TRBV19; size: -; DNA: TGTGCCAGTAGTACCGGGTCTGGCAGGGATAGGTCACCCCTCCACTTT; CDR3: CASSTGSGRDRSPLHF
D: -; J: TRBJ2-3; V: TRBV20-1; size: -; DNA: TGCAGTGCTAGTTCGGATACGCAGTATTTT; CDR3: CSASSDTQYF
D: -; J: TRBJ1-1; V: TRBV12-3/TRBV12-4; size: many; DNA: TGTGCCAGCAACGGACAGAGGAACACTGAAGCTTTCTTT; CDR3: CASNGQRNTEAFF
D: TRBD1; J: TRBJ2-1; V: TRBV19; size: few; DNA: TGTGCCAGTAGAGGACAGGGCGATGAGCAGTTCTTC; CDR3: CASRGQGDEQFF
D: TRBD2; J: TRBJ2-3; V: TRBV27; size: -; DNA: TGTGCCAGCAGACTAATGGCGGGGGGGCTCACAGATACGCAGTATTTT; CDR3: CASRLMAGGLTDTQYF
D: -; J: TRBJ2-1; V: TRBV15; size: many; DNA: TGTGCCACCAGCAGAGTAGGGGCGGGCAATGAGCAGTTCTTC; CDR3: CATSRVGAGNEQFF
D: -; J: TRBJ2-3; V: TRBV6-6; size: many; DNA: TGTGCCAGCAGTTGGCAGGGGAGCACAGATACGCAGTATTTT; CDR3: CASSWQGSTDTQYF
D: -; J: TRBJ2-2; V: TRBV20-1; size: few; DNA: TGCAGTGCTTCACAAATCGGCACCGGGGAGCTGTTTTTT; CDR3: CSASQIGTGELFF
D: -; J: TRBJ2-1; V: TRBV7-2; size: many; DNA: TGTGCCAGCAGCCCCGACAGGTATGAGCAGTTCTTC; CDR3: CASSPDRYEQFF
D: -; J: TRBJ2-3; V: TRBV24-1; size: few; DNA: TGTGCCACCAGTGATACCATGACAACAGATACGCAGTATTTT; CDR3: CATSDTMTTDTQYF
D: TRBD2; J: TRBJ2-3; V: TRBV20-1; size: many; DNA: TGCAGTGCTACGCTAGCGGGGGGCTTCACAGATACGCAGTATTTT; CDR3: CSATLAGGFTDTQYF
D: TRBD2; J: TRBJ2-1; V: TRBV5-6; size: few; DNA: TGTGCCAGCAGGTTGCGGGGGAGCTCCTACAATGAGCAGTTCTTC; CDR3: CASRLRGSSYNEQFF
D: -; J: TRBJ2-2; V: TRBV21-1; size: few; DNA: TGTGCCAGCAGCAACCCCCGGGGAGGTTTAGAGACCGGGGAGCTGTTTTTT; CDR3: CASSNPRGGLETGELFF
D: TRBD2; J: TRBJ2-1; V: TRBV7-3; size: few; DNA: TGTGCCAGCAGCTTAATGGGTTCGGGACTAGCTGATTACAATGAGCAGTTCTTC; CDR3: CASSLMGSGLADYNEQFF
D: TRBD2; J: TRBJ2-3; V: TRBV5-4; size: many; DNA: TGTGCCAGCAGCCGTGCTCTAGCGGGGGGAACAGATACGCAGTATTTT; CDR3: CASSRALAGGTDTQYF
D: TRBD1; J: TRBJ1-5; V: TRBV7-2; size: -; DNA: TGTGCCAGCAGCTTGCAACAGGGGGCGGATCAGCCCCAGCATTTT; CDR3: CASSLQQGADQPQHF
D: -; J: TRBJ2-4; V: TRBV6-5; size: -; DNA: TGTGCCAGCAGTCCCCGGGCCACCGGGAAAAACATTCAGTACTTC; CDR3: CASSPRATGKNIQYF
D: -; J: TRBJ2-1; V: TRBV29-1; size: -; DNA: TGCAGCGTGCGCACCACTAGTTACAATGAGCAGTTCTTC; CDR3: CSVRTTSYNEQFF
D: TRBD1; J: TRBJ1-2; V: TRBV5-6; size: few; DNA: TGTGCCAGCAGGAAACACCAGGGGGCGCGTGGCTACACCTTC; CDR3: CASRKHQGARGYTF
D: TRBD2; J: TRBJ2-1; V: TRBV6-2/TRBV6-3; size: many; DNA: TGTGCCAGCGTTTGGCCCAGCGGGGGGGCGGATGAGCAGTTCTTC; CDR3: CASVWPSGGADEQFF
D: TRBD2; J: TRBJ2-1; V: TRBV4-1; size: many; DNA: TGCGCCAGCAGCCAAGTAGGGGCTAGCGGGGGGGCCCCGTTCTTC; CDR3: CASSQVGASGGAPFF
D: TRBD1; J: TRBJ1-2; V: TRBV20-1; size: few; DNA: TGCAGTGCATTCGGGACAGGGGACGGCTACACCTTC; CDR3: CSAFGTGDGYTF
D: TRBD1; J: TRBJ1-2; V: TRBV20-1; size: many; DNA: TGCAGTGCTAGAGATCTGGGGGGACAGGGAGGCTATGGCTACACCTTC; CDR3: CSARDLGGQGGYGYTF
D: -; J: TRBJ2-3; V: TRBV18; size: many; DNA: TGTGCCAGCTCACCTCTCGCCACGAGCACAGATACGCAGTATTTT; CDR3: CASSPLATSTDTQYF
D: -; J: TRBJ2-7; V: TRBV20-1; size: many; DNA: TGCAGTGCCAGAGGGATATACGAGCAGTACTTC; CDR3: CSARGIYEQYF
D: TRBD1; J: TRBJ1-5; V: TRBV3-1; size: few; DNA: TGTGCCAGCAGCCAAGGCAGGGGGCTAAAGCCCCAGCATTTT; CDR3: CASSQGRGLKPQHF
D: -; J: TRBJ2-3; V: TRBV7-2; size: few; DNA: TGTGCCAGCAGCTTAGCGCCTGGCGGGAACACAGATACGCAGTATTTT; CDR3: CASSLAPGGNTDTQYF
D: -; J: TRBJ2-7; V: TRBV5-1; size: many; DNA: TGCGCCAGCAGACACCCGCCGACAGCCTACGAGCAGTACTTC; CDR3: CASRHPPTAYEQYF
D: -; J: TRBJ2-5; V: TRBV5-4; size: many; DNA: TGTGCCAGCAGCCCCACTGTCCGGAAAGGGCGAGAGACCCAGTACTTC; CDR3: CASSPTVRKGRETQYF
D: -; J: TRBJ2-2; V: TRBV6-2/TRBV6-3; size: many; DNA: -; CDR3: CASSFFGAGGELFF
D: TRBD1; J: TRBJ2-7; V: TRBV5-1; size: few; DNA: TGCGCCAGCAGCGGGGGAGGACAGGGGTCCTACGAGCAGTACTTC; CDR3: CASSGGGQGSYEQYF
D: -; J: TRBJ1-1; V: TRBV7-3; size: few; DNA: TGTGCCAGCAGCTCCCAAGAGGGTACTGAAGCTTTCTTT; CDR3: CASSSQEGTEAFF
D: -; J: TRBJ2-3; V: TRBV7-2; size: -; DNA: TGTGCCAGCAGCTTGAGTGAGGCGCAGTATTTT; CDR3: CASSLSEAQYF